The 32 T cell receptor beta chains given below trace back to one sample, sequenced in a study of T cell responses to AZD1222 COVID-19 vaccine. The table came from immunoSEQ multiplex PCR; TCRdb's copy has only in-frame clones and leaves some out. The sample lists more than 95,000 clones, 91% occurring once. Sequencing was performed on peripheral blood, taken on day 0 of AZD1222 vaccination. These receptors all come from an adult in good health.

The rearrangement uses TRBV5-6 and TRBJ1-2; 8 positions agree with TRBD1. Trimming at V came to 1 base and at J to 8 bases, leaving 10 bases not matched to a gene. The CDR3 has 15 amino acids. Germline CDR1 reads SGHDT; CDR2 reads YYEEEE. The CDR3 bases are TGTGCCAGCAGCTTGCTCGGACAGGGCCTGGAGGGCTACACCTTC. The encoded protein is CASSLLGQGLEGYTF. Filled out from reference TRBV5-6 and TRBJ1-2, the complete variable domain reads DAGVTQSPTHLIKTRGQQVTLRCSPKSGHDTVSWYQQALGQGPQFIFQYYEEEERQRGNFPDRFSGHQFPNYSSELNVNALLLGDSALYLCASSLLGQGLEGYTFGSGTRLTVV.

V and J are TRBV4-2 and TRBJ1-4; D unclear. The CDR3 loop spans 18 amino acids. Per germline, CDR1 LGHNA and CDR2 YNFKEQ. The V and J ends lost 1 base and 4 bases respectively, with 19 bases between them. The CDR3 protein is CASSQAATRARVNEKLFF. The CDR3 bases are TGTGCCAGCAGCCAAGCCGCCACCAGAGCGCGAGTTAATGAAAAACTGTTTTTT.

V and J are TRBV19 and TRBJ2-2, with D unclear. Germline CDR1 and CDR2: LNHDA and SQIVND (reference sequence). CDR3 length: 11 amino acids. V lost 6 bases to trimming and J lost 4 bases, with 3 bases between them. DNA of the CDR3: TGTGCCAGTAGATCCACCGGGGAGCTGTTTTTT. Its protein product is CASRSTGELFF. The full variable domain, with the rest looked up from reference TRBV19 and TRBJ2-2, is DGGITQSPKYLFRKEGQNVTLSCEQNLNHDAMYWYRQDPGQGLRLIYYSQIVNDFQKGDIAEGYSVSREKKESFPLTVTSAQKNPTAFYLCASRSTGELFFGEGSRLTVL.

Concerning this clone itself: Other DNA sequences of this sample code for an identical CDR3. The chain uses TRBV7-8 and TRBJ2-3; D is unclear. The CDR3 has 16 amino acids. CDR1 is SGHVS and CDR2 is FQNEAQ in the germline V gene. The ends were cut back, 5 bases at V and 0 bases at J, with 15 bases in the middle. The CDR3 DNA reads as TGTGCCAGCAGCCGCTGGGCATTTCGGAGCACAGATACGCAGTATTTT. This codes for CASSRWAFRSTDTQYF. The full variable domain, in which reference TRBV7-8 and TRBJ2-3 provide the parts outside the CDR3, is GAGVSQSPRYKVAKRGQDVALRCDPISGHVSLFWYQQALGQGPEFLTYFQNEAQLDKSGLPSDRFFAERPEGSVSTLKIQRTQQEDSAVYLCASSRWAFRSTDTQYFGPGTRLTVL.

The chain has TRBV5-1 and TRBJ1-4, with 7 positions matching TRBD1. Per germline, CDR1 SGHRS and CDR2 YFSETQ. CDR3 length: 15 residues. J was trimmed by 5 bases and V by 4 bases; bases with no gene match: 8. The CDR3 sequence: CASSPTGSPNEKLFF. DNA of the CDR3: TGCGCCAGCAGCCCGACAGGGTCCCCCAATGAAAAACTGTTTTTT.

This chain joins TRBV9 and TRBJ2-7; 7 bases are a match to TRBD2. The length of the CDR3 is 16 residues. Trimming at V came to 3 bases and at J to 0 bases, leaving 9 bases not matched to a gene. CDR1 and CDR2 from the germline V gene are SGDLS and YYNGEE. The chain's CDR3 is CASSAGGRESSYEQYF. DNA of the CDR3: TGTGCCAGCAGCGCCGGTGGGCGGGAGTCCTCCTACGAGCAGTACTTC.

CDR3 in amino acids: CASSQGTGLGDEQYF. The DNA for the CDR3 is TGCGCCAGCAGCCAAGGGACCGGGCTAGGGGACGAGCAGTACTTC. The V and J genes are TRBV4-3 and TRBJ2-7; possibly TRBD1 for D (5 bases). Germline V gives CDR1 LGHNA, CDR2 YSLEER. With 1 base removed from V and 5 bases from J, the gap between germline ends came to 15 bases. This CDR3 is built from 15 residues.

V and J are TRBV7-3 and TRBJ1-1; 7 nucleotides line up with TRBD1. The CDR3 consists of 13 residues. V shed 5 bases, J shed 6 bases, and the junction held 6 bases outside the gene matches. Germline CDR1 SGHTA, CDR2 FQGTGA. The CDR3 sequence: CASSPGTVSEAFF. The CDR3 DNA sequence: TGTGCCAGCAGCCCCGGGACAGTTTCTGAAGCTTTCTTT.

The V call is TRBV19, the J call TRBJ1-4; no firm D call. V shed 4 bases and J shed 5 bases, with 8 bases lying between them. The CDR3 sequence is 13 residues long. CDR1 LNHDA and CDR2 SQIVND come from the germline V gene (reference sequence). The CDR3 here is CASSRLLNEKLFF. The DNA of the CDR3 is TGTGCCAGTAGTAGACTCTTGAATGAAAAACTGTTTTTT.

This chain links TRBV4-3 with TRBJ2-4; D possibly corresponds to TRBD2 (6 bases). CDR3 length: 16 residues. Germline loops: CDR1 LGHNA, CDR2 YSLEER. Trimming removed 4 bases at V and 0 bases at J, with 13 bases between. As DNA, the CDR3 is TGCGCCAGCAGCCCGGGGACTGTACTAGCCAAAAACATTCAGTACTTC. As protein: CASSPGTVLAKNIQYF.

This clone has only one observation. DNA of the CDR3: TGTGCCAGTAGCCCCCGGTCGAGGGGGGTTTTGAACACTGAAGCTTTCTTT. It encodes CASSPRSRGVLNTEAFF. The genes are TRBV19 and TRBJ1-1, with a possible D match to TRBD1 (6 bases). V was clipped by 6 bases and J by 0 bases, with 20 bases between them. Germline loops: CDR1 LNHDA, CDR2 SQIVND (reference sequence). This CDR3 comprises 17 residues.

The chain's CDR3 is CSHREGAGDTQYF. The CDR3, as DNA: TGCAGCCACCGAGAGGGCGCGGGAGATACGCAGTATTTT. This chain uses TRBV29-1 with TRBJ2-3; TRBD2 might be the D (5 bases). The germline V gene encodes CDR1 SQVTM and CDR2 ANQGSEA. The CDR3 has 13 residues. V was cut by 8 bases and J by 5 bases, with 17 bases left in between.

This chain links TRBV7-2 with TRBJ2-1; 8 nucleotides line up with TRBD2. Germline values: CDR1 SGHTA, CDR2 FQGNSA. The V gene end was trimmed by 3 bases and the J gene end by 0 bases; junction bases not matched to a gene: 10. The CDR3 length is 18 residues. The CDR3 DNA is TGTGCCAGCAGCTTCCGGAGGAGACTAGCGAACTCCTACAATGAGCAGTTCTTC. Translation gives CASSFRRRLANSYNEQFF.

V usage is TRBV27 and J usage is TRBJ1-2; 8 nucleotides line up with TRBD1. The CDR3 totals 14 residues. Germline V gene sequence: CDR1 MNHEY, CDR2 SMNVEV (reference sequence). V was pared by 3 bases and J by 4 bases, with 4 bases of the junction left unmatched. CDR3 coding DNA: TGTGCCAGCAGTTTTTCAGGGGGCATCTATGGCTACACCTTC. Translation: CASSFSGGIYGYTF.

V gene TRBV3-1 (or the pseudogene TRBV3-2) combines with J gene TRBJ2-5; 8 positions match TRBD2. Trimming cost V 4 bases and J 2 bases; bases outside gene matches: 6. Germline V gene data show CDR1 as LGHDT and CDR2 as YNNKEL (reference sequence). The CDR3 sequence is 15 residues long. CDR3 DNA: TGTGCCAGCAGCCCGGGGACTAGGAGTCAAGAGACCCAGTACTTC. Protein sequence: CASSPGTRSQETQYF.

The V gene is TRBV5-4, the J gene TRBJ2-7; possibly TRBD2 for D (5 bases). Germline CDR1 SGHNT, CDR2 YYREEE (reference sequence). Trimming took 2 bases from V and 7 from J, leaving 10 bases between them. The CDR3 runs to 12 residues. The CDR3 DNA is TGTGCCAGCAGCTTCGGGGTCGGAGAGCAGTACTTC. Protein product: CASSFGVGEQYF. The whole variable domain, remainder taken from reference TRBV5-4 and TRBJ2-7, is ETGVTQSPTHLIKTRGQQVTLRCSSQSGHNTVSWYQQALGQGPQFIFQYYREEENGRGNFPPRFSGLQFPNYSSELNVNALELDDSALYLCASSFGVGEQYFGPGTRLTVT.

V and J are TRBV27 and TRBJ1-2; TRBD1 is a possible D gene (5 bases). Trimming took off 4 bases at V and 2 bases at J, with 8 bases between the two ends. Germline V gene lookup returns CDR1 MNHEY and CDR2 SMNVEV (reference sequence). The CDR3 consists of 13 residues. CDR3 protein: CASSWGRNYGYTF. For the CDR3, the DNA is TGTGCCAGCAGTTGGGGCCGAAACTATGGCTACACCTTC.

The chain carries TRBV2 and TRBJ2-1; 7 bases agree with TRBD1. CDR1 is SNHLY and CDR2 is FYNNEI in the germline V gene. The CDR3 is 14 residues long. Trimming took 8 bases from V and 2 from J; bases not matched to a gene: 6. Here the CDR3 reads CASGTGATYNEQFF. CDR3 sequence (DNA): TGTGCCAGCGGTACAGGGGCCACCTACAATGAGCAGTTCTTC.

The chain employs TRBV11-1 and TRBJ2-1, with 8 bases fitting TRBD1. The CDR3 runs to 15 residues. The germline gives CDR1 SGHAT, CDR2 FQDESV (reference sequence). J gave up 7 bases and V 5 bases, and 10 bases lay outside the gene matches. In DNA form, the CDR3 reads TGTGCCAGCAGCCAGAGACAGGGGATCCGGAATGAGCAGTTCTTC. It encodes CASSQRQGIRNEQFF.

The sample holds one count of this clone. The genes are TRBV6-2 or TRBV6-3 and TRBJ2-3; no definite D call. The CDR3 length is 15 residues. Germline values: CDR1 MNHEY, CDR2 SVGEGT. The V gene lost 4 bases and the J gene lost 1 base, with 12 bases spanning the gap. The chain's CDR3 is CASSFGFGGTDTQYF. CDR3 nucleotide sequence: TGTGCCAGCAGTTTTGGTTTTGGGGGCACAGATACGCAGTATTTT.

The chain recombines TRBV7-3 with TRBJ2-2; TRBD2 matches 11 bases. After removal of 2 bases from V and 4 bases from J, the junction contained 9 bases not matched to a gene. Germline values: CDR1 SGHTA, CDR2 FQGTGA. This CDR3 has 18 amino acids. The CDR3 loop is CASSLVSGRASGTGELFF. The CDR3 DNA reads TGTGCCAGCAGCTTAGTTAGCGGGAGGGCCTCGGGCACCGGGGAGCTGTTTTTT.

The chain employs TRBV5-4 and TRBJ2-7; 9 nucleotides align to TRBD1. The V and J ends lost 2 bases and 2 bases, in that order; junction bases with no gene match: 5. From germline, CDR1 is SGHNT and CDR2 YYREEE (reference sequence). The CDR3 is 15 residues long. This CDR3 reads CASSFGQGMAYEQYF. In DNA, the CDR3 is TGTGCCAGCAGCTTCGGACAGGGGATGGCCTACGAGCAGTACTTC.

The chain links TRBV7-2 to TRBJ2-1; 8 nucleotides line up with TRBD1. Losses at the gene ends were 5 bases for V and 6 bases for J; bases not matched to a gene: 12. Per the germline V gene, CDR1 is SGHTA and CDR2 is FQGNSA. The CDR3 contains 16 residues. CDR3 in DNA: TGTGCCAGCAGCCAAGGCCCGACAGGGGCGGGCAATGAGCAGTTCTTC. Translated: CASSQGPTGAGNEQFF. Full variable domain (remainder filled in from reference TRBV7-2 and TRBJ2-1): GAGVSQSPSNKVTEKGKDVELRCDPISGHTALYWYRQSLGQGLEFLIYFQGNSAPDKSGLPSDRFSAERTGGSVSTLTIQRTQQEDSAVYLCASSQGPTGAGNEQFFGPGTRLTVL.

V and J are TRBV6-5 and TRBJ1-5, with a possible D match to TRBD1 (6 bases). Germline CDR1 is MNHEY and CDR2 is SVGAGI. The length of the CDR3 is 15 residues. The V and J ends lost 6 bases and 5 bases respectively, with 17 bases between them. This CDR3 is CASSKFGQPDQPQHF. In DNA, the CDR3 is TGTGCCAGCAGCAAGTTCGGACAGCCCGATCAGCCCCAGCATTTT.

This clone was counted between two and nine times. V gene TRBV28 combines with J gene TRBJ2-7; 9 positions match TRBD2. V was clipped by 7 bases and J by 1 base; unmatched bases: 5. This CDR3 comprises 14 residues. CDR1 is MDHEN and CDR2 is SYDVKM in the germline V gene. The CDR3 here is CASIPSGRSYEQYF. In DNA form, the CDR3 reads TGTGCCAGCATTCCGAGCGGGAGGTCCTACGAGCAGTACTTC.

The chain has TRBV18 and TRBJ2-7; D uncertain. With 0 bases removed from V and 6 bases from J, the gap between germline ends came to 18 bases. The CDR3 runs 16 residues. From germline, CDR1 is KGHSH and CDR2 LQKENI. CDR3 in amino acids: CASSPPGSYRVGEQYF. CDR3 nucleotides: TGTGCCAGCTCACCACCGGGGTCCTACCGCGTAGGCGAGCAGTACTTC.

The chain employs TRBV10-1 and TRBJ2-1, with 7 bases lining up with TRBD1. The CDR3 consists of 13 residues. Trimming removed 6 bases from V and 8 bases from J; junction bases left unmatched: 7. Germline V lookup: CDR1 WNHNN, CDR2 SYGVQD (reference sequence). This chain's CDR3 is CASSPDRVHEQFF. CDR3 coding DNA: TGCGCCAGCAGCCCTGACAGGGTCCATGAGCAGTTCTTC.

The V call is TRBV7-2, the J call TRBJ2-7, with a tentative D call TRBD2 (6 bases). CDR1 is SGHTA and CDR2 is FQGNSA in the germline V gene. This CDR3 region has 13 residues. Trimming removed 4 bases from V and 4 bases from J, with 11 bases in between. The CDR3 reads CASSSGLVYEQYF. The CDR3 bases are TGTGCCAGCAGCTCGGGACTGGTATACGAGCAGTACTTC.

The chain recombines TRBV19 with TRBJ2-2; no clear D. The CDR3 covers 14 residues. Trimming took off 7 bases at V and 1 base at J, with 10 bases between the two ends. In germline, CDR1 is LNHDA, CDR2 SQIVND (reference sequence). The CDR3 nucleotides read TGTGCCAGTAAGGGAAGGGAGAACACCGGGGAGCTGTTTTTT. This encodes CASKGRENTGELFF. Based on the CDR3 plus reference TRBV19 and TRBJ2-2, the full variable domain is DGGITQSPKYLFRKEGQNVTLSCEQNLNHDAMYWYRQDPGQGLRLIYYSQIVNDFQKGDIAEGYSVSREKKESFPLTVTSAQKNPTAFYLCASKGRENTGELFFGEGSRLTVL.

The rearrangement uses TRBV5-1 and TRBJ2-3; TRBD2 matches 11 bases. CDR3 length: 15 residues. Germline assignment: CDR1 SGHRS and CDR2 YFSETQ. The junction had 9 bases not matched to a gene; V was cut back by 5 bases and J by 7 bases. The CDR3 loop is CASRELTSGTNTQYF. CDR3 in DNA: TGCGCCAGCAGGGAATTGACTAGCGGGACGAATACGCAGTATTTT.

The chain has TRBV6-2 or TRBV6-3 and TRBJ2-1; a possible D gene is TRBD2 (6 bases). Trimming left V 4 bases short and J 1 base short, with 14 bases between. CDR1 and CDR2 (germline): MNHEY, SVGEGT. This CDR3 comprises 16 residues. The CDR3 bases are TGTGCCAGCAGTTCCTTCGAGCGGGCTTCCTACAATGAGCAGTTCTTC. Its protein product is CASSSFERASYNEQFF.

This clone came up once. The chain links TRBV7-8 to TRBJ2-2, with D possibly being TRBD1 (6 bases). The CDR3 spans 15 residues. Germline CDR1 SGHVS, CDR2 FQNEAQ. Trimming stripped 5 bases from V and 1 base from J, with 11 bases between. CDR3 coding DNA: TGTGCCAGCAGCCCCAGGGGTGGGAACACCGGGGAGCTGTTTTTT. The encoded protein is CASSPRGGNTGELFF.